This TCR beta chain was identified during a study of T-cell reconstitution after alpha-beta-depleted transplantation in children. A TCRbeta library incorporating unique molecular identifiers was prepared. Each CDR3 protein gets one entry after TCRdb re-called the PCR reads with MiXCR. The top ten hold roughly 98% of the sample, which has roughly 50,000 distinct CDR3 sequences, approximately 46% seen once. Germline CDR1 MDHEN, CDR2 SYDVKM. The V segment lost 3 bases and the J segment 4 bases; nucleotides outside the gene matches: 5. The CDR3 runs to 15 residues. Overall study results and limits: Newly generated T cells supplied most T-cell counts and diversity one year post-transplant. At around two months after transplant, the alpha-beta T cells were reportedly derived from several hundred expanded clones that came from non-depleted graft cells. In some patients, recipient T cells and intrathymic progenitors surviving conditioning explained high day-60 diversity.

This clonotype was recorded only once. Its matching antigen is unknown. The sample consisted of PBMCs, mostly from graft donor cells, taken 360 days after TCRalphabeta/CD19-depleted stem cell transplant. The clonotype originates from a male patient younger than 18 who had a stem cell transplant for acute lymphoblastic leukemia, so the T cells may come from the graft donor. The chain links TRBV28 to TRBJ2-3; 9 bases line up with TRBD2. The CDR3 DNA is TGTGCCAGCAGTTTGCGGGAGGGCCCGGCAGATACGCAGTATTTT. Its translation: CASSLREGPADTQYF.